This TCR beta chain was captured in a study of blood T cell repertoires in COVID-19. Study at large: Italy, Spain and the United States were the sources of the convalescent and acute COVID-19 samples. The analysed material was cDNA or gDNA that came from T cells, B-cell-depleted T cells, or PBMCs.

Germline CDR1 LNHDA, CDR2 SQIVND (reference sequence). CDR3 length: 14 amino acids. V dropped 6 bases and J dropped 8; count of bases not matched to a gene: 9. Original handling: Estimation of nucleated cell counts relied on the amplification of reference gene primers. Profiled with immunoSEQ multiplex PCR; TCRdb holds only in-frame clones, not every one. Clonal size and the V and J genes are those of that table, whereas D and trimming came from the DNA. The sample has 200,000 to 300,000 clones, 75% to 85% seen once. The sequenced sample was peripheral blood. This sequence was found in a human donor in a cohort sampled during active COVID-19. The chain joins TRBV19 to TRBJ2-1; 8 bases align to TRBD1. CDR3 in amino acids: CASRRTGLGDEQFF. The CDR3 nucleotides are TGTGCCAGTAGGAGGACAGGGTTAGGTGATGAGCAGTTCTTC.